A single sample gave rise to the 15 T cell receptor beta chains below, sequenced in a study of cytomegalovirus exposure and HLA in healthy donors. The PCR ran on 60 Vbeta and 13 Jbeta primers. TCRdb's table, derived via immunoSEQ multiplex PCR, lists solely in-frame clones and lacks some. The table includes 200,000 or so clones, around 86% detected once. Sequenced material: PBMCs. These receptors all come from a woman aged 45-65 years in good health and CMV-seropositive.

The V and J genes are TRBV7-9 and TRBJ2-5; 7 positions agree with TRBD1. This CDR3 is built from 13 residues. V was pared by 6 bases and J by 4 bases, with 5 bases of the junction left unmatched. Per germline, CDR1 SEHNR and CDR2 FQNEAQ (reference sequence). This CDR3 is CASRDGQVETQYF. Written as DNA, the CDR3 is TGTGCCAGCAGGGATGGACAGGTAGAGACCCAGTACTTC.

The V call is TRBV7-2, the J call TRBJ1-4; the D is unclear. Germline assignment: CDR1 SGHTA and CDR2 FQGNSA. This CDR3 has 15 residues. V lost 0 bases and J 7 bases, leaving 12 bases between the germline ends. CDR3 nucleotides: TGTGCCAGCAGCTTAGCCGGGGAAAGGAGTGAAAAACTGTTTTTT. It is translated as CASSLAGERSEKLFF.

The V call is TRBV28, the J call TRBJ2-5, with 8 positions matching TRBD1. CDR1 MDHEN and CDR2 SYDVKM come from the germline V gene. The CDR3 length is 15 residues. V was pared by 3 bases and J by 3 bases, with 6 bases of the junction left unmatched. CDR3 in amino acids: CASSFQTGVEETQYF. CDR3 nucleotide sequence: TGTGCCAGCAGTTTCCAGACAGGGGTAGAAGAGACCCAGTACTTC.

This chain links TRBV7-2 with TRBJ2-1; 8 bases fit TRBD1. This CDR3 has 16 amino acids. Unmatched junction bases numbered 15, after V lost 5 bases and J lost 9 bases. Germline lookup yields CDR1 SGHTA and CDR2 FQGNSA. Written as DNA, the CDR3 is TGTGCCAGCAGCGACAAATTCCTAGGACAGGGCATTGAGCAGTTCTTC. Protein product: CASSDKFLGQGIEQFF. Supplemented by reference TRBV7-2 and TRBJ2-1, the full variable domain reads GAGVSQSPSNKVTEKGKDVELRCDPISGHTALYWYRQSLGQGLEFLIYFQGNSAPDKSGLPSDRFSAERTGGSVSTLTIQRTQQEDSAVYLCASSDKFLGQGIEQFFGPGTRLTVL.

The V gene is TRBV11-2, the J gene TRBJ2-3; TRBD2 agrees at 13 bases. Germline loops: CDR1 SGHAT, CDR2 FQNNGV. This CDR3 comprises 17 residues. Germline trimming cut 1 base from V and 6 bases from J; bases unmatched to any gene: 7. CDR3 bases: TGTGCCAGCAGCTTAGCCGGACTAGCGGGAGTTTGGGATACGCAGTATTTT. Its protein product is CASSLAGLAGVWDTQYF. The whole variable domain, remainder taken from reference TRBV11-2 and TRBJ2-3, is EAGVAQSPRYKIIEKRQSVAFWCNPISGHATLYWYQQILGQGPKLLIQFQNNGVVDDSQLPKDRFSAERLKGVDSTLKIQPAKLEDSAVYLCASSLAGLAGVWDTQYFGPGTRLTVL.

The genes are TRBV19 and TRBJ2-7, with a weak D call TRBD1 (6 bases). The V end was cut by 6 bases, the J end by 0 bases, with 12 bases between. In germline, CDR1 is LNHDA, CDR2 SQIVND (reference sequence). CDR3 size: 14 residues. DNA for the CDR3: TGTGCCAGTAGCGGGACAACCAACTCCTACGAGCAGTACTTC. This sequence encodes CASSGTTNSYEQYF.

The rearrangement links TRBV15 to TRBJ1-4, with D possibly TRBD1 on 5 matching bases. Germline CDR1 LNHNV, CDR2 YYDKDF (reference sequence). The CDR3 loop spans 16 amino acids. Trimming cost V 4 bases and J 0 bases, with 12 bases left between them. The CDR3 spells CATSKTDSATNEKLFF. The CDR3 DNA is TGTGCCACCAGCAAGACAGACTCTGCAACTAATGAAAAACTGTTTTTT. Using reference TRBV15 and TRBJ1-4 for the parts outside the CDR3, the full variable domain is DAMVIQNPRYQVTQFGKPVTLSCSQTLNHNVMYWYQQKSSQAPKLLFHYYDKDFNNEADTPDNFQSRRPNTSFCFLDIRSPGLGDTAMYLCATSKTDSATNEKLFFGSGTQLSVL.

The genes are TRBV6-1 and TRBJ1-5, with 9 nucleotides matching TRBD1. This CDR3 spans 16 amino acids. The junction had 7 bases not matched to a gene; V was cut back by 4 bases and J by 3 bases. Germline CDR1 and CDR2: MNHNS and SASEGT. The CDR3 protein is CASSATGTGNNQPQHF. CDR3 DNA: TGTGCCAGCAGTGCCACCGGGACAGGGAACAATCAGCCCCAGCATTTT.

The chain has TRBV19 and TRBJ2-7; D may be TRBD2 (6 bases). Per germline, CDR1 LNHDA and CDR2 SQIVND (reference sequence). The CDR3 is made up of 14 amino acids. V lost 8 bases and J lost 3, with 17 bases in between. The CDR3 DNA reads TGTGCCAGTGCCCGGCAGGGAGGACTCTACGAGCAGTACTTC. As protein: CASARQGGLYEQYF.

V and J are TRBV18 and TRBJ2-7; 11 nucleotides align to TRBD2. Trimming removed 3 bases from V and 0 bases from J; junction bases left unmatched: 4. The CDR3 has 16 residues. CDR1 is KGHSH, CDR2 LQKENI, per germline. The CDR3 coding sequence is TGTGCCAGCTCACCGGGACTAGCGGCTAGCTCCTACGAGCAGTACTTC. Translation gives CASSPGLAASSYEQYF.

The chain links TRBV14 to TRBJ2-5, with D tentatively TRBD1 (6 bases). CDR1 is SGHDN, CDR2 FVKESK, per germline. V was trimmed by 1 base and J by 7 bases, leaving 16 bases between them. This CDR3 is built from 15 residues. In DNA, the CDR3 is TGTGCCAGCAGCCAAGTCGCAGGGGTTAAAGGGACCCAGTACTTC. As protein: CASSQVAGVKGTQYF.

The chain joins TRBV18 to TRBJ1-4; TRBD1 might be the D (5 bases). Trimming shortened V by 8 bases and J by 3 bases, and 7 bases separated the two germline ends. Germline V gene sequence: CDR1 KGHSH, CDR2 LQKENI. There are 12 residues in the CDR3. This CDR3 is CASGGANEKLFF. CDR3 coding DNA: TGTGCCAGCGGAGGGGCTAATGAAAAACTGTTTTTT.

This clone was seen a few times. The chain joins TRBV6-1 to TRBJ2-1; 7 nucleotides agree with TRBD1. Germline values: CDR1 MNHNS, CDR2 SASEGT. The ends lost 4 bases at V and 4 bases at J; junction bases unmatched: 7. CDR3 length: 15 residues. CDR3 nucleotides: TGTGCCAGCAGTGGTACGGGACAGAGATACAATGAGCAGTTCTTC. It codes for CASSGTGQRYNEQFF.

V usage is TRBV5-1 and J usage is TRBJ2-7; TRBD1 aligns across 7 bases. This CDR3 is 17 amino acids long. J lost 1 base, V lost 4 bases, and 14 bases had no gene match. Germline V gene sequence: CDR1 SGHRS, CDR2 YFSETQ. This CDR3 reads CASSLALQGITSYEQYF. CDR3 nucleotides: TGCGCCAGCAGCCTCGCCTTACAGGGGATTACTTCCTACGAGCAGTACTTC.

This rearrangement joins TRBV15 to TRBJ2-7, with 12 bases aligning to TRBD2. The CDR3 loop spans 15 amino acids. The V segment lost 5 bases and the J segment 6 bases; nucleotides outside the gene matches: 8. The V gene's germline CDR1 is LNHNV and CDR2 YYDKDF (reference sequence). The CDR3 is CATSRYLAGGREQYF. The CDR3 DNA reads as TGTGCCACCAGCCGATACCTAGCGGGGGGGCGCGAGCAGTACTTC.